The sequence of this TCR beta chain was determined in a study of blood T cell repertoires in COVID-19. Study in general: There were acute and convalescent COVID-19 samples, and they came from the United States, Italy and Spain.

Seattle enrolled patients during active infection and tracked them longitudinally. Original analysis: Amplification of reference gene primers provided the estimated nucleated cell counts. The protocol was immunoSEQ multiplex PCR, while the TCRdb copy is restricted to in-frame clones and leaves out a portion. Clone size and the V and J calls come from that table; the DNA yielded D and trimming. The table includes about 500,000 clones, roughly nine tenths detected once. Per the germline V gene, CDR1 is SEHNR and CDR2 is FQNEAQ (reference sequence). V shed 5 bases, J shed 4 bases, and the junction held 5 bases outside the gene matches. The CDR3 spans 14 residues. The count of this clone is one.

The TCR sequence derives from a woman aged 45-59 years with COVID-19, enrolled during active disease. Sequencing was carried out using peripheral blood. The J gene is TRBJ2-5, the V gene TRBV7-9; TRBD1 matches 9 bases. The chain's CDR3 is CASSDHRGLETQYF. The CDR3 nucleotides are TGTGCCAGCAGCGACCACAGGGGGCTAGAGACCCAGTACTTC.